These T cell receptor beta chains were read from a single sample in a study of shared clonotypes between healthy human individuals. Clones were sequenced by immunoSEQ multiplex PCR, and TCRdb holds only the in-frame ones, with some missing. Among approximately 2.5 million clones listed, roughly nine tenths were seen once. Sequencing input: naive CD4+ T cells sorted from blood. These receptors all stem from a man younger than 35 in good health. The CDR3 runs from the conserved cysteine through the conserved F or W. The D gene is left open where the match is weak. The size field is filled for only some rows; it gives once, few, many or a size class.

cdr3_nt: TGCGCCAGCAGCCATAAACGACTTGGGACAGGGGGCTACGAGCAGTACTTC; cdr3_aa: CASSHKRLGTGGYEQYF; v_call: TRBV5-1; j_call: TRBJ2-7; clone_size: NA; d_call: TRBD1; cdr3_length: 17
cdr3_nt: TGCGCCAGCAGCCAATGGACTAGCGGAAGCACAGATACGCAGTATTTT; cdr3_aa: CASSQWTSGSTDTQYF; v_call: TRBV5-1; j_call: TRBJ2-3; clone_size: NA; d_call: TRBD2; cdr3_length: 16
cdr3_nt: TGTGCCAGCAGCCTGACTAGTAGTGAGCAGTTCTTC; cdr3_aa: CASSLTSSEQFF; v_call: TRBV28; j_call: TRBJ2-1; clone_size: once; d_call: NA; cdr3_length: 12
cdr3_nt: TGCGCCAGCAGCTTGGCTCCAACTAGCGGGGTAGGCATTCAGTACTTC; cdr3_aa: CASSLAPTSGVGIQYF; v_call: TRBV5-1; j_call: TRBJ2-4; clone_size: NA; d_call: TRBD2; cdr3_length: 16
cdr3_nt: TGTGCCAGCGCGGATAGCTCCTACAATGAGCAGTTCTTC; cdr3_aa: CASADSSYNEQFF; v_call: TRBV19; j_call: TRBJ2-1; clone_size: NA; d_call: NA; cdr3_length: 13
cdr3_nt: TGTGCCAGCAGCTTTCTTCCCGCAGGGGCCGGGCAGCCCCAGCATTTT; cdr3_aa: CASSFLPAGAGQPQHF; v_call: TRBV7-2; j_call: TRBJ1-5; clone_size: NA; d_call: NA; cdr3_length: 16
cdr3_nt: TGCGCCAGCAGCTTGGCCAGTGGGGGACCCGAGGGTGAAAAACTGTTTTTT; cdr3_aa: CASSLASGGPEGEKLFF; v_call: TRBV5-1; j_call: TRBJ1-4; clone_size: NA; d_call: NA; cdr3_length: 17
cdr3_nt: TGTGCCAGCAGCGAACGTGGGACACCATTTGGGGTGAACACTGAAGCTTTCTTT; cdr3_aa: CASSERGTPFGVNTEAFF; v_call: TRBV6-7; j_call: TRBJ1-1; clone_size: NA; d_call: NA; cdr3_length: 18
cdr3_nt: TGTGCCAGCAGCTTCGGGGCTGGGGCCAACGTCCTGACTTTC; cdr3_aa: CASSFGAGANVLTF; v_call: TRBV11-2; j_call: TRBJ2-6; clone_size: NA; d_call: NA; cdr3_length: 14
cdr3_nt: TGCGCCAGCAGCTTGTCAGGGTATCCTAGCGGGGGGATCAGTGAGCAGTTCTTC; cdr3_aa: CASSLSGYPSGGISEQFF; v_call: TRBV5-1; j_call: TRBJ2-1; clone_size: NA; d_call: TRBD2; cdr3_length: 18
cdr3_nt: TGTGCCAGCAGTGAAGCTTCCAGCAATCAGCCCCAGCATTTT; cdr3_aa: CASSEASSNQPQHF; v_call: TRBV6-1; j_call: TRBJ1-5; clone_size: NA; d_call: NA; cdr3_length: 14
cdr3_nt: TGTGCCAGCAGGGGCCCTGGGAATCCCACAGATACGCAGTATTTT; cdr3_aa: CASRGPGNPTDTQYF; v_call: TRBV6-5; j_call: TRBJ2-3; clone_size: NA; d_call: NA; cdr3_length: 15
cdr3_nt: TGTGCCAGCAGTGAACGGTACAATGAGCAGTTCTTC; cdr3_aa: CASSERYNEQFF; v_call: TRBV25-1; j_call: TRBJ2-1; clone_size: NA; d_call: NA; cdr3_length: 12
cdr3_nt: TGCAGCGTTTCGCAGACAGGGGGGAGCAATCAGCCCCAGCATTTT; cdr3_aa: CSVSQTGGSNQPQHF; v_call: TRBV29-1; j_call: TRBJ1-5; clone_size: NA; d_call: TRBD1; cdr3_length: 15
cdr3_nt: TGTGCCAGCTCACCGTTTGGGGAGAACAACTATGGCTACACCTTC; cdr3_aa: CASSPFGENNYGYTF; v_call: TRBV18; j_call: TRBJ1-2; clone_size: NA; d_call: NA; cdr3_length: 15
cdr3_nt: TGCGCCAGCAGCTCCGGGACAGGGACGGATACGCAGTATTTT; cdr3_aa: CASSSGTGTDTQYF; v_call: TRBV5-1; j_call: TRBJ2-3; clone_size: NA; d_call: TRBD1; cdr3_length: 14
cdr3_nt: TGTGCCAGCAGCTTAGGCGAACAGGGCCGCTACGAGCAGTACTTC; cdr3_aa: CASSLGEQGRYEQYF; v_call: TRBV11-2; j_call: TRBJ2-7; clone_size: once; d_call: NA; cdr3_length: 15
cdr3_nt: TGTGCCAGCAGCTTAAAAGTCGACAGGGAAAGCACAGATACGCAGTATTTT; cdr3_aa: CASSLKVDRESTDTQYF; v_call: TRBV7-3; j_call: TRBJ2-3; clone_size: NA; d_call: TRBD1; cdr3_length: 17
cdr3_nt: TGCGCCAGCAGCTGGACAGGTTACAATGAGCAGTTCTTC; cdr3_aa: CASSWTGYNEQFF; v_call: TRBV5-1; j_call: TRBJ2-1; clone_size: once; d_call: TRBD1; cdr3_length: 13
cdr3_nt: TGTGCCAGTGAATCCGGGACAGGGGGCCGGGGCTACACCTTC; cdr3_aa: CASESGTGGRGYTF; v_call: TRBV28; j_call: TRBJ1-2; clone_size: NA; d_call: TRBD1; cdr3_length: 14
cdr3_nt: TGTGCCAGCAGTGAAGCGCGAAGGCAGGGGCGGGAGACCCAGTACTTC; cdr3_aa: CASSEARRQGRETQYF; v_call: TRBV6-1; j_call: TRBJ2-5; clone_size: NA; d_call: NA; cdr3_length: 16
cdr3_nt: TGTGCCAGCAGTTCCCCAGGGAGCAATCAGCCCCAGCATTTT; cdr3_aa: CASSSPGSNQPQHF; v_call: TRBV28; j_call: TRBJ1-5; clone_size: NA; d_call: NA; cdr3_length: 14
cdr3_nt: TGCGCCAGCAGCTTGCAGAACAGGGGAACTAATGAAAAACTGTTTTTT; cdr3_aa: CASSLQNRGTNEKLFF; v_call: TRBV5-1; j_call: TRBJ1-4; clone_size: once; d_call: TRBD1; cdr3_length: 16
cdr3_nt: TGTGCCAGCAGCTTAGCTCGGGGGACAGGGGAAGCTTTCTTT; cdr3_aa: CASSLARGTGEAFF; v_call: TRBV7-2; j_call: TRBJ1-1; clone_size: NA; d_call: TRBD1; cdr3_length: 14
cdr3_nt: TGTGCCTGGAGTAATCTCCAGAATGGGGCGACGTACTTC; cdr3_aa: CAWSNLQNGATYF; v_call: TRBV30; j_call: TRBJ2-7; clone_size: once; d_call: NA; cdr3_length: 13
cdr3_nt: TGTGCCAGCAGCGCTCTAAGTGACATTCAAGAGACCCAGTACTTC; cdr3_aa: CASSALSDIQETQYF; v_call: TRBV9; j_call: TRBJ2-5; clone_size: NA; d_call: NA; cdr3_length: 15
cdr3_nt: TGTGCCAGCAGTGACTTACCGACAGACCCAGGGGGTGAGCAGTTCTTC; cdr3_aa: CASSDLPTDPGGEQFF; v_call: TRBV6-4; j_call: TRBJ2-1; clone_size: NA; d_call: TRBD1; cdr3_length: 16
cdr3_nt: TGTGCCAGCTCACCAGGCCGGGGGGATACGCAGTATTTT; cdr3_aa: CASSPGRGDTQYF; v_call: TRBV18; j_call: TRBJ2-3; clone_size: NA; d_call: NA; cdr3_length: 13
cdr3_nt: TGTGCCAGCAGCACTACAGGGGGCAACGGCTACACCTTC; cdr3_aa: CASSTTGGNGYTF; v_call: TRBV5-8; j_call: TRBJ1-2; clone_size: NA; d_call: TRBD1; cdr3_length: 13
cdr3_nt: TGCGCCAGCAGCCAAGAGGGGGGGCGAGGTCAGCCCCAGCATTTT; cdr3_aa: CASSQEGGRGQPQHF; v_call: TRBV4-3; j_call: TRBJ1-5; clone_size: NA; d_call: NA; cdr3_length: 15
cdr3_nt: TGCGCCAGCAGCTTGGCACAGGGCACCTACGAGCAGTACTTC; cdr3_aa: CASSLAQGTYEQYF; v_call: TRBV5-1; j_call: TRBJ2-7; clone_size: NA; d_call: NA; cdr3_length: 14
cdr3_nt: TGTGCCAGTATACCCAACGAGGGGGCGTCTGAAGCTTTCTTT; cdr3_aa: CASIPNEGASEAFF; v_call: TRBV2; j_call: TRBJ1-1; clone_size: NA; d_call: TRBD1; cdr3_length: 14
cdr3_nt: TGTGCCAGCAGCGCCCGTGAAGGGACAGGGGTCTACAATGAGCAGTTCTTC; cdr3_aa: CASSAREGTGVYNEQFF; v_call: TRBV9; j_call: TRBJ2-1; clone_size: NA; d_call: TRBD1; cdr3_length: 17
cdr3_nt: TGTGCCAGCTCACCGAGCGACAACTTGTGGTCTGGCTACACCTTC; cdr3_aa: CASSPSDNLWSGYTF; v_call: TRBV18; j_call: TRBJ1-2; clone_size: NA; d_call: NA; cdr3_length: 15
cdr3_nt: TGTGCCAGCAGCCCCCCGCGGGCAGGGTACTACGAGCAGTACTTC; cdr3_aa: CASSPPRAGYYEQYF; v_call: TRBV7-2; j_call: TRBJ2-7; clone_size: NA; d_call: NA; cdr3_length: 15
cdr3_nt: TGTGCCATCTCGACAGGGGGCAAAGCTTTCTTT; cdr3_aa: CAISTGGKAFF; v_call: TRBV19; j_call: TRBJ1-1; clone_size: NA; d_call: TRBD1; cdr3_length: 11
cdr3_nt: TGTGCCAGCAGCTTGGACAGGGCACCTGGAAACACCATATATTTT; cdr3_aa: CASSLDRAPGNTIYF; v_call: TRBV5-8; j_call: TRBJ1-3; clone_size: NA; d_call: NA; cdr3_length: 15
cdr3_nt: TGTGCCAGCTCACAGGGTGAAGCGGGTCAGCCCCAGCATTTT; cdr3_aa: CASSQGEAGQPQHF; v_call: TRBV18; j_call: TRBJ1-5; clone_size: once; d_call: NA; cdr3_length: 14
cdr3_nt: TGTGCCATCAGGTACCGACAGCATAACACCGGGGAGCTGTTTTTT; cdr3_aa: CAIRYRQHNTGELFF; v_call: TRBV6-1; j_call: TRBJ2-2; clone_size: NA; d_call: NA; cdr3_length: 15
cdr3_nt: TGTGCCAGTAGTATCGGGCCTAATTCACCCCTCCACTTT; cdr3_aa: CASSIGPNSPLHF; v_call: TRBV19; j_call: TRBJ1-6; clone_size: NA; d_call: NA; cdr3_length: 13
cdr3_nt: TGTGCCAGCAGTTACTCTTCAGATCTGAACACTGAAGCTTTCTTT; cdr3_aa: CASSYSSDLNTEAFF; v_call: TRBV6-6; j_call: TRBJ1-1; clone_size: NA; d_call: NA; cdr3_length: 15
cdr3_nt: TGTGCCATCAGTGCCCCCTCGACAGGGTCTAACTATGGCTACACCTTC; cdr3_aa: CAISAPSTGSNYGYTF; v_call: TRBV10-3; j_call: TRBJ1-2; clone_size: NA; d_call: TRBD1; cdr3_length: 16
cdr3_nt: TGTGCCAGCAGCTTGGCCCTGGACTTTGAAGCTTTCTTT; cdr3_aa: CASSLALDFEAFF; v_call: TRBV5-6; j_call: TRBJ1-1; clone_size: NA; d_call: NA; cdr3_length: 13
cdr3_nt: TGTGCCAGCAGCACCCGAGCCGGGACAGTTAATGAAAAACTGTTTTTT; cdr3_aa: CASSTRAGTVNEKLFF; v_call: TRBV5-5; j_call: TRBJ1-4; clone_size: NA; d_call: TRBD1; cdr3_length: 16
cdr3_nt: TGTGCCAGCAGCTTAGCGCAGGGCCGGGGGGGAGAAGAGACCCAGTACTTC; cdr3_aa: CASSLAQGRGGEETQYF; v_call: TRBV7-9; j_call: TRBJ2-5; clone_size: NA; d_call: TRBD2; cdr3_length: 17
cdr3_nt: TGTGCCAGCAGTGACGGAGCAGGGCAGTTCTTC; cdr3_aa: CASSDGAGQFF; v_call: TRBV2; j_call: TRBJ2-1; clone_size: NA; d_call: NA; cdr3_length: 11
cdr3_nt: TGTGCCAGCTCACCGACAGGGCCGTACACCGGGGAGCTGTTTTTT; cdr3_aa: CASSPTGPYTGELFF; v_call: TRBV18; j_call: TRBJ2-2; clone_size: NA; d_call: TRBD1; cdr3_length: 15
cdr3_nt: TGCGCCAGCAGCTTCTGGACAGGGGGGAACACTGAAGCTTTCTTT; cdr3_aa: CASSFWTGGNTEAFF; v_call: TRBV5-1; j_call: TRBJ1-1; clone_size: NA; d_call: TRBD1; cdr3_length: 15
cdr3_nt: TGCGCCAGCAGCTTGGGCGACAGGACCGGCCCTGAAGCTTTCTTT; cdr3_aa: CASSLGDRTGPEAFF; v_call: TRBV5-1; j_call: TRBJ1-1; clone_size: once; d_call: NA; cdr3_length: 15
cdr3_nt: TGTGCCAGCGGGGCCGGGACAGGGGGTGCCTACGAGCAGTACTTC; cdr3_aa: CASGAGTGGAYEQYF; v_call: TRBV2; j_call: TRBJ2-7; clone_size: NA; d_call: TRBD1; cdr3_length: 15
cdr3_nt: TGTGCCAGCAGCCGTACAGGGCCCTTCTATGGCTACACCTTC; cdr3_aa: CASSRTGPFYGYTF; v_call: TRBV27; j_call: TRBJ1-2; clone_size: NA; d_call: NA; cdr3_length: 14
cdr3_nt: TGTGCCAGCAGCGCGGCGGGGGGGAGAGGAAACACCATATATTTT; cdr3_aa: CASSAAGGRGNTIYF; v_call: TRBV9; j_call: TRBJ1-3; clone_size: NA; d_call: NA; cdr3_length: 15
cdr3_nt: TGCGCCAGCAGCTTGTGGGACAGGGGGCGTGAGACCCAGTACTTC; cdr3_aa: CASSLWDRGRETQYF; v_call: TRBV5-1; j_call: TRBJ2-5; clone_size: NA; d_call: TRBD1; cdr3_length: 15
cdr3_nt: TGTGCCAGCAGCCAGAACCGGGGGACAGGGTCCTACGAGCAGTACTTC; cdr3_aa: CASSQNRGTGSYEQYF; v_call: TRBV14; j_call: TRBJ2-7; clone_size: NA; d_call: TRBD1; cdr3_length: 16
cdr3_nt: TGTGCCAGCAGCCCCTCTAATGGGGATGAGCAGTTCTTC; cdr3_aa: CASSPSNGDEQFF; v_call: TRBV7-6; j_call: TRBJ2-1; clone_size: NA; d_call: NA; cdr3_length: 13